The clone carrying this T cell receptor beta chain was seen just once. This CDR3 is 13 amino acids long. With 1 base removed from V and 8 bases from J, the gap between germline ends came to 9 bases. Germline CDR1 SGHTA, CDR2 FQGNSA. The data originate from a study of cytomegalovirus exposure and HLA in healthy donors. This table comes from immunoSEQ multiplex PCR, and its TCRdb copy is limited to in-frame clones, with some not included. The repertoire has about 98,000 clones, around 88% of them found once; the top ten carry 3.9%. The clonotype originates from a woman in her 30s in good health and CMV-seronegative. The sample was PBMCs. The chain combines TRBV7-2 with TRBJ1-5; D is unclear. The CDR3 sequence: CASSLVGREPQHF. DNA of the CDR3: TGTGCCAGCAGCTTAGTCGGTCGTGAGCCCCAGCATTTT.